Following are 17 T cell receptor beta chains from one sample sequenced in a study of blood T cell repertoires in COVID-19. Profiling relied on immunoSEQ multiplex PCR, and the TCRdb table lists in-frame clones only, not all of them. Among 200,000 to 300,000 clones, 85% were seen once, and the ten largest hold approximately 6.3%. The sample comprised peripheral blood. Source of these receptors: a woman between 55 and 75 years old with active or convalescent COVID-19.

J is TRBJ2-1 and V is TRBV6-5, with 11 bases fitting TRBD2. V gave up 7 bases and J gave up 6 bases; unmatched junction bases: 8. The CDR3 covers 15 residues. Per germline, CDR1 MNHEY and CDR2 SVGAGI. The CDR3 sequence is CASNAEGLAVNEQFF. Written as DNA, the CDR3 is TGTGCCAGCAATGCGGAGGGACTAGCGGTCAATGAGCAGTTCTTC.

The chain uses TRBV6-5 and TRBJ2-3; 11 bases line up with TRBD1. Germline CDR1 reads MNHEY; CDR2 reads SVGAGI. Trimming cost V 6 bases and J 5 bases; bases outside gene matches: 7. CDR3 length: 15 amino acids. The CDR3 sequence: CASSAGQGAIDTQYF. CDR3 nucleotide sequence: TGTGCCAGCAGCGCCGGACAGGGGGCCATAGATACGCAGTATTTT.

This chain uses TRBV5-1 with TRBJ2-7, with 10 nucleotides matching TRBD1. V shed 4 bases and J 4 bases; nucleotides not matched to a gene: 8. The CDR3 loop spans 15 amino acids. CDR1 and CDR2 from the germline V gene are SGHRS and YFSETQ. CDR3 coding DNA: TGCGCCAGCAGCCCTGGTTGGGACAGGGGTTACGAGCAGTACTTC. Translated, it gives CASSPGWDRGYEQYF.

The chain combines TRBV12-5 with TRBJ2-7; TRBD2 matches 8 bases. There are 15 residues in the CDR3. CDR1 and CDR2 from the germline V gene are LGHNT and FRNRAP. The V gene end was trimmed by 4 bases and the J gene end by 5 bases; junction bases not matched to a gene: 10. CDR3 DNA sequence: TGTGCTAGTGGTTGGCCTCGGGCGGGAGGTCACGAGCAGTACTTC. This sequence encodes CASGWPRAGGHEQYF.

The rearrangement joins TRBV28 to TRBJ1-6; D is perhaps TRBD1 (6 bases). Germline-derived CDR1 and CDR2 are MDHEN and SYDVKM. V shed 8 bases and J shed 7 bases, with 15 bases lying between them. The CDR3 length is 14 residues. The CDR3 DNA follows: TGTGCCAGCCGCCCAGTTAGGGGGAATTCACCCCTCCACTTT. This sequence encodes CASRPVRGNSPLHF.

This chain connects TRBV6-5 to TRBJ2-4; 10 bases match TRBD1. J was trimmed by 8 bases and V by 6 bases; bases with no gene match: 7. The CDR3 spans 14 residues. Germline CDR1 is MNHEY and CDR2 is SVGAGI. The CDR3 sequence: CASRPGTGDDIQYF. CDR3 coding DNA: TGTGCCAGCAGACCCGGGACAGGGGACGACATTCAGTACTTC.

In its sample, this clone was seen once. The J gene is TRBJ2-7, the V gene TRBV7-9; possible D gene TRBD1, 6 bases. Germline V gene lookup returns CDR1 SEHNR and CDR2 FQNEAQ (reference sequence). The CDR3 is 14 amino acids. Trimming shortened V by 5 bases and J by 0 bases, and 11 bases separated the two germline ends. The CDR3 DNA reads TGTGCCAGCAGCCAACAGGGATACTCCTACGAGCAGTACTTC. Translated, it gives CASSQQGYSYEQYF.

The chain combines TRBV13 with TRBJ1-3; possibly TRBD1 for D (5 bases). Germline CDR1 and CDR2: PRHDT and FYEKMQ (reference sequence). The CDR3 consists of 16 residues. V dropped 4 bases and J dropped 0 bases, with 13 bases sitting between them. The CDR3 DNA is TGTGCCAGCAGCTCCCCTGACAGAACCTCTGGAAACACCATATATTTT. Protein product: CASSSPDRTSGNTIYF. The full variable domain, in which reference TRBV13 and TRBJ1-3 provide the parts outside the CDR3, is AAGVIQSPRHLIKEKRETATLKCYPIPRHDTVYWYQQGPGQDPQFLISFYEKMQSDKGSIPDRFSAQQFSDYHSELNMSSLELGDSALYFCASSSPDRTSGNTIYFGEGSWLTVV.

This chain uses TRBV10-3 with TRBJ1-1, with TRBD1 matching 10 bases. Germline loops: CDR1 ENHRY, CDR2 SYGVKD. This CDR3 contains 17 residues. The V segment lost 6 bases and the J segment 0 bases; nucleotides outside the gene matches: 10. This CDR3 reads CAIRKTGGSQMNTEAFF. The CDR3 DNA reads as TGTGCCATCAGGAAGACAGGGGGCAGCCAGATGAACACTGAAGCTTTCTTT.

The chain employs TRBV7-2 and TRBJ2-7, with D tentatively TRBD1 (6 bases). Trimming stripped 2 bases from V and 1 base from J, with 12 bases between. Germline V gene sequence: CDR1 SGHTA, CDR2 FQGNSA. The CDR3 runs 15 residues. Here the CDR3 reads CASSLRGGDSYEQYV. CDR3 nucleotide sequence: TGTGCCAGCAGCTTACGAGGGGGTGATTCCTACGAGCAGTACGTC.

CDR3 bases: TGTGCCAGCAGTCTTTGGACAGGTAATCAGCCCCAGCATTTT. Translation: CASSLWTGNQPQHF. This sequence joins TRBV28 and TRBJ1-5; 7 bases agree with TRBD1. CDR1 and CDR2 from the germline V gene are MDHEN and SYDVKM. The CDR3 contains 14 residues. After removal of 5 bases from V and 4 bases from J, the junction contained 5 bases not matched to a gene.

In its sample, this clone was seen once. The V and J genes are TRBV7-9 and TRBJ2-1; D is unclear. Looked up from germline, CDR1 is SEHNR and CDR2 is FQNEAQ (reference sequence). Trimming left V 3 bases short and J 7 bases short, with 7 bases between. This CDR3 has 12 amino acids. The DNA of the CDR3 is TGTGCCAGCAGCTTTCCCGAGAATGAGCAGTTCTTC. This encodes CASSFPENEQFF. The entire variable domain, with the rest obtained from reference TRBV7-9 and TRBJ2-1, is as follows: DTGVSQNPRHKITKRGQNVTFRCDPISEHNRLYWYRQTLGQGPEFLTYFQNEAQLEKSRLLSDRFSAERPKGSFSTLEIQRTEQGDSAMYLCASSFPENEQFFGPGTRLTVL.

V usage is TRBV28 and J usage is TRBJ1-6, with 8 nucleotides matching TRBD1. Per the germline V gene, CDR1 is MDHEN and CDR2 is SYDVKM. The CDR3 has 22 amino acids. Trimming took 1 base from V and 2 from J; bases not matched to a gene: 19. The CDR3 loop is CASSLFRDRSVLPPTYNSPLHF. CDR3 sequence (DNA): TGTGCCAGCAGTTTATTCAGGGACAGGTCTGTCCTGCCGCCGACCTATAATTCACCCCTCCACTTT.

The V and J genes are TRBV13 and TRBJ2-1, with D perhaps matching TRBD2 (6 bases). V was shortened by 3 bases and J by 7 bases, with 16 bases between the two germline ends. The CDR3 totals 15 residues. Per the germline V gene, CDR1 is PRHDT and CDR2 is FYEKMQ (reference sequence). This CDR3 reads CASSLYRERSNEQFF. CDR3 DNA: TGTGCCAGCAGCTTGTATCGGGAGAGGAGTAATGAGCAGTTCTTC.

This chain connects TRBV6-5 to TRBJ1-4, with D uncertain. The CDR3 loop spans 14 amino acids. Trimming shortened V by 2 bases and J by 6 bases, and 10 bases separated the two germline ends. Germline V gene data show CDR1 as MNHEY and CDR2 as SVGAGI. The CDR3 loop reads CASSYRGGDEKLFF. CDR3 DNA sequence: TGTGCCAGCAGTTACCGCGGAGGTGATGAAAAACTGTTTTTT.

The chain recombines TRBV7-9 with TRBJ2-5; possibly TRBD1 for D (6 bases). Germline-derived CDR1 and CDR2 are SEHNR and FQNEAQ (reference sequence). V was shortened by 7 bases and J by 1 base, with 19 bases between the two germline ends. This CDR3 contains 16 residues. Here the CDR3 reads CASNPVLRTAQETQYF. The CDR3 DNA sequence: TGTGCCAGCAACCCCGTCCTAAGGACAGCCCAAGAGACCCAGTACTTC.

This clone was observed once. The chain joins TRBV7-9 to TRBJ2-3; D possibly corresponds to TRBD2 (6 bases). CDR3 length equals 16 residues. Trimming removed 1 base at V and 0 bases at J, with 11 bases between. Germline V gives CDR1 SEHNR, CDR2 FQNEAQ (reference sequence). The CDR3 bases are TGTGCCAGCAGCTTAGGCGGGGCCCATAGCACAGATACGCAGTATTTT. Amino acids: CASSLGGAHSTDTQYF.